This TCR beta chain was sequenced in a study of technical replicates of blood from several donors. Trimming pared 4 bases from V and 0 bases from J, leaving 10 bases between. Germline values: CDR1 MGHRA, CDR2 YSYEKL. The length of the CDR3 is 14 residues. Only in-frame clones appear in the TCRdb table, and some are missing; sequencing was by immunoSEQ multiplex PCR. The sample includes roughly 100,000 clones, over 90% of them seen just once. Sequenced sample: T cells isolated from PBMCs. The chain carries TRBV4-1 and TRBJ2-7; a possible D gene is TRBD1 (6 bases). This TCR came from a human donor in good health. The CDR3 loop reads CASSPRQDSYEQYF. CDR3 sequence (DNA): TGCGCCAGCAGCCCAAGACAGGACTCCTACGAGCAGTACTTC.